Listed here are 26 T cell receptor beta chains from one sample, sequenced in a study of blood T cell repertoires in COVID-19. This table comes from immunoSEQ multiplex PCR, and its TCRdb copy is limited to in-frame clones, with some not included. This repertoire shows about 120,000 clones, roughly 87% found once; its top ten account for under 13%. The sequencing sample was made of peripheral blood. Receptors originate from an older man with acute or convalescent COVID-19.

DNA of the CDR3: TGCGCCAGCAGTTCCCTAGCGGGGAGCTCCTACAATGAGCAGTTCTTC. Translating gives CASSSLAGSSYNEQFF. This chain links TRBV5-1 with TRBJ2-1; 9 bases are shared with TRBD2. The CDR3 runs 16 residues. Germline-derived CDR1 and CDR2 are SGHRS and YFSETQ. The V and J ends lost 5 bases and 0 bases, in that order; junction bases with no gene match: 6. The complete variable domain, with remaining parts taken from reference TRBV5-1 and TRBJ2-1, reads KAGVTQTPRYLIKTRGQQVTLSCSPISGHRSVSWYQQTPGQGLQFLFEYFSETQRNKGNFPGRFSGRQFSNSRSEMNVSTLELGDSALYLCASSSLAGSSYNEQFFGPGTRLTVL.

The V gene is TRBV5-1, the J gene TRBJ1-1, with 7 bases matching TRBD1. The germline CDR1 and CDR2 sequences are SGHRS and YFSETQ. This CDR3 is built from 14 residues. V was pared by 5 bases and J by 0 bases, with 4 bases of the junction left unmatched. The CDR3 reads CASRPTGLNTEAFF. CDR3 DNA sequence: TGCGCCAGCAGACCGACAGGGTTGAACACTGAAGCTTTCTTT.

The gene calls are TRBV19 and TRBJ1-3, with 10 bases aligning to TRBD1. From germline, CDR1 is LNHDA and CDR2 SQIVND (reference sequence). The CDR3 totals 17 residues. The trim removed 5 bases at V and 0 bases at J, leaving 7 bases unmatched. CDR3 sequence reads: CASSLGQGKLSGNTIYF. The CDR3 DNA sequence: TGTGCCAGTAGTTTGGGACAGGGGAAACTCTCTGGAAACACCATATATTTT.

The V gene is TRBV12-5, the J gene TRBJ2-2, with D tentatively TRBD2 (5 bases). There are 17 residues in the CDR3. Germline lookup yields CDR1 LGHNT and CDR2 FRNRAP. V was shortened by 0 bases and J by 1 base, with 12 bases between the two germline ends. CDR3 sequence: CASGLVHGVLNTGELFF. CDR3 coding DNA: TGTGCTAGTGGTTTGGTACACGGGGTCCTGAACACCGGGGAGCTGTTTTTT.

The CDR3 spells CASSFYGSTDTQYF. CDR3 nucleotide sequence: TGTGCCAGCAGCTTTTACGGGAGCACAGATACGCAGTATTTT. This chain links TRBV5-4 with TRBJ2-3; D remains ambiguous. The V end lost 2 bases, the J end lost 0 bases, and 7 bases lay between the germline ends. Germline loops: CDR1 SGHNT, CDR2 YYREEE (reference sequence). The CDR3 is 14 amino acids. Supplemented by reference TRBV5-4 and TRBJ2-3, the full variable domain reads ETGVTQSPTHLIKTRGQQVTLRCSSQSGHNTVSWYQQALGQGPQFIFQYYREEENGRGNFPPRFSGLQFPNYSSELNVNALELDDSALYLCASSFYGSTDTQYFGPGTRLTVL.

This chain uses TRBV24-1 with TRBJ2-3; 7 bases fit TRBD2. Germline values: CDR1 KGHDR, CDR2 SFDVKD. This CDR3 contains 17 residues. Losses at the gene ends were 0 bases for V and 7 bases for J; bases not matched to a gene: 12. CDR3 sequence: CATSDLSLAGDSYTQYF. CDR3 DNA: TGTGCCACCAGTGATTTGTCTCTTGCGGGAGACTCATATACGCAGTATTTT.

The chain combines TRBV2 with TRBJ1-5; tentatively, D is TRBD1 (5 bases). V lost 1 base, J lost 8 bases, and 12 bases lay in between. Germline values: CDR1 SNHLY, CDR2 FYNNEI. This CDR3 is 14 amino acids long. The CDR3 loop reads CASSEGRRAEPQHF. The CDR3 nucleotides are TGTGCCAGCAGTGAAGGCCGCAGGGCCGAGCCCCAGCATTTT.

Only a few counts were recorded for this clone. The V call is TRBV7-9, the J call TRBJ1-5, with D maybe TRBD1 (5 bases). The V end was cut by 5 bases, the J end by 5 bases, with 16 bases between. Germline V gene sequence: CDR1 SEHNR, CDR2 FQNEAQ (reference sequence). The CDR3 loop spans 15 amino acids. The CDR3 loop reads CASSPGGGVHQPQHF. As DNA, the CDR3 is TGTGCCAGCAGCCCCGGTGGGGGGGTGCATCAGCCCCAGCATTTT.

The chain uses TRBV6-6 and TRBJ1-6; perhaps TRBD1 as D (6 bases). Germline CDR1 reads MNHNY; CDR2 reads SVGAGI (reference sequence). Trimming removed 6 bases at V and 14 bases at J, with 14 bases between. The CDR3 runs to 12 residues. CDR3 in amino acids: CASRGTSGSLHF. The CDR3 DNA reads as TGTGCCAGCAGAGGGACATCCGGCTCCCTCCACTTT.

The J gene is TRBJ1-1, the V gene TRBV29-1; perhaps TRBD1 as D (5 bases). The CDR3 length is 14 residues. CDR1 SQVTM and CDR2 ANQGSEA come from the germline V gene. Trimming pared 2 bases from V and 1 base from J, leaving 11 bases between. Here the CDR3 DNA reads TGCAGCGTTGAATCGGCAGGGCCGAACACTGAAGCTTTCTTT. Protein: CSVESAGPNTEAFF.

This chain joins TRBV3-1 (or the pseudogene TRBV3-2) and TRBJ1-1; D call uncertain. V gave up 2 bases and J gave up 1 base, with 5 bases separating them. The germline gives CDR1 LGHDT, CDR2 YNNKEL (reference sequence). The CDR3 contains 13 residues. The CDR3 sequence is CASSQNTNTEAFF. The CDR3 nucleotides are TGTGCCAGCAGCCAAAACACGAACACTGAAGCTTTCTTT.

The rearrangement joins TRBV6-5 to TRBJ2-7; possible D gene TRBD1, 6 bases. There are 14 residues in the CDR3. Germline V gives CDR1 MNHEY, CDR2 SVGAGI. V lost 4 bases and J 2 bases, leaving 12 bases between the germline ends. CDR3 in DNA: TGTGCCAGCAGTTCCGGGACAAACACCTACGAGCAGTACTTC. Residues: CASSSGTNTYEQYF.

The chain joins TRBV12-3 or TRBV12-4 to TRBJ2-1, with TRBD2 as a possible D gene (5 bases). CDR3 length equals 13 residues. Trimming removed 0 bases from V and 10 bases from J, with 10 bases in between. This chain's CDR3 is CASSLARAAEQFF. The DNA of the CDR3 is TGTGCCAGCAGTTTAGCGCGGGCAGCGGAGCAGTTCTTC.

The chain couples TRBV29-1 to TRBJ2-1; TRBD2 matches at 10 bases. The CDR3 extends over 13 amino acids. Per germline, CDR1 SQVTM and CDR2 ANQGSEA. The junction had 7 bases not matched to a gene; V was cut back by 0 bases and J by 14 bases. The CDR3 is CSVEDPAGGPKFF. CDR3 nucleotide sequence: TGCAGCGTTGAAGATCCAGCGGGAGGGCCCAAGTTCTTC.

The chain uses TRBV19 and TRBJ2-5; perhaps TRBD1 as D (5 bases). V was cut by 5 bases and J by 5 bases, with 18 bases left in between. Germline CDR1 and CDR2: LNHDA and SQIVND (reference sequence). The CDR3 contains 15 residues. In DNA, the CDR3 is TGTGCCAGTAGTCCGTCGGACGGGCCAGGGGAGACCCAGTACTTC. Amino acids: CASSPSDGPGETQYF. Full variable domain (outside the CDR3, taken from reference TRBV19 and TRBJ2-5): DGGITQSPKYLFRKEGQNVTLSCEQNLNHDAMYWYRQDPGQGLRLIYYSQIVNDFQKGDIAEGYSVSREKKESFPLTVTSAQKNPTAFYLCASSPSDGPGETQYFGPGTRLLVL.

The rearrangement uses TRBV30 and TRBJ1-4; D remains unclear. The CDR3 consists of 16 residues. Germline V gene lookup returns CDR1 GTSNPN and CDR2 SVGIG (reference sequence). The V and J ends lost 0 bases and 0 bases respectively, with 11 bases between them. The CDR3, as DNA: TGTGCCTGGAGTGTAATACTCTCCGCAACTAATGAAAAACTGTTTTTT. Translated, it gives CAWSVILSATNEKLFF.

J is TRBJ1-2 and V is TRBV18; D not resolved. V gave up 2 bases and J gave up 5 bases, with 12 bases separating them. Germline V CDR1 and CDR2: KGHSH, LQKENI. The CDR3 has 14 amino acids. The CDR3 here is CASSPSAGSYGYTF. As DNA, the CDR3 is TGTGCCAGCTCACCATCCGCAGGTTCTTATGGCTACACCTTC.

The chain recombines TRBV10-3 with TRBJ2-5; 8 bases align to TRBD1. The CDR3 loop spans 14 amino acids. The germline V gene has CDR1 ENHRY and CDR2 SYGVKD. Trimming took 6 bases from V and 5 from J; bases not matched to a gene: 8. CDR3 nucleotides: TGTGCCATCAGAGCAGGGGGCTTGGGGGAGACCCAGTACTTC. Protein: CAIRAGGLGETQYF.

The rearrangement uses TRBV10-2 and TRBJ1-4; a possible D gene is TRBD1 (5 bases). This CDR3 has 16 residues. V dropped 6 bases and J dropped 7 bases, with 21 bases sitting between them. Germline V gene lookup returns CDR1 WSHSY and CDR2 SAAADI. The CDR3 here is CASRDLMTAHTEKLFF. CDR3 DNA sequence: TGCGCCAGCAGGGATCTCATGACAGCACACACTGAAAAACTGTTTTTT.

V is TRBV19 and J is TRBJ2-7, with 9 bases fitting TRBD1. The CDR3 has 16 residues. Germline trimming cut 5 bases from V and 3 bases from J; bases unmatched to any gene: 11. Germline V gene sequence: CDR1 LNHDA, CDR2 SQIVND (reference sequence). CDR3 residues: CASSLRPGQGNYEQYF. In DNA form, the CDR3 reads TGTGCCAGTAGTCTCCGTCCGGGACAGGGTAACTACGAGCAGTACTTC.

The chain uses TRBV19 and TRBJ1-1; D is ambiguous. Deletions cut 5 bases from V and 0 bases from J, with 10 bases between. The CDR3 sequence is 14 residues long. The V gene's germline CDR1 is LNHDA and CDR2 SQIVND (reference sequence). This CDR3 is CASSVHSMNTEAFF. In DNA form, the CDR3 reads TGTGCCAGTAGTGTTCATAGCATGAACACTGAAGCTTTCTTT. The full variable domain, its missing parts supplied by reference TRBV19 and TRBJ1-1, is DGGITQSPKYLFRKEGQNVTLSCEQNLNHDAMYWYRQDPGQGLRLIYYSQIVNDFQKGDIAEGYSVSREKKESFPLTVTSAQKNPTAFYLCASSVHSMNTEAFFGQGTRLTVV.

This chain joins TRBV3-1 (or the pseudogene TRBV3-2) and TRBJ2-7, with 12 positions matching TRBD2. Germline V gene lookup returns CDR1 LGHDT and CDR2 YNNKEL (reference sequence). The CDR3 runs to 15 residues. J gave up 5 bases and V 4 bases, and 6 bases lay outside the gene matches. CDR3 protein: CASSPGLAGLNEQYF. The CDR3 nucleotides read TGTGCCAGCAGCCCTGGACTAGCGGGACTGAACGAGCAGTACTTC.

This chain joins TRBV27 and TRBJ2-1; D might be TRBD2 (6 bases). Trimming stripped 2 bases from V and 4 bases from J, with 12 bases between. The CDR3 totals 15 residues. Germline V gene lookup returns CDR1 MNHEY and CDR2 SMNVEV (reference sequence). The CDR3 sequence is CASSLRAEGYNEQFF. For the CDR3, the DNA is TGTGCCAGCAGTTTACGGGCGGAGGGGTACAATGAGCAGTTCTTC.

The chain carries TRBV28 and TRBJ1-3; D perhaps matches TRBD1 (5 bases). The CDR3 is 16 amino acids. V lost 4 bases, J lost 3 bases, and 16 bases lay in between. The germline gives CDR1 MDHEN, CDR2 SYDVKM. CDR3: CASSSRGMVGGNTIYF. The CDR3 DNA reads TGTGCCAGCAGTTCTCGGGGGATGGTGGGTGGAAACACCATATATTTT.

This chain uses TRBV7-3 with TRBJ2-3, with D possibly TRBD1 on 6 matching bases. CDR1 is SGHTA and CDR2 is FQGTGA in the germline V gene. CDR3 size: 12 residues. V was shortened by 5 bases and J by 8 bases, with 11 bases between the two germline ends. CDR3 coding DNA: TGTGCCAGCAGCCCAACACAGGGTACGCAGTATTTT. Translating gives CASSPTQGTQYF.

This chain connects TRBV9 to TRBJ1-2; 7 bases are shared with TRBD1. Germline V lookup: CDR1 SGDLS, CDR2 YYNGEE. There are 14 residues in the CDR3. With V trimmed by 4 bases and J by 8 bases, 11 bases remained unmatched. For the CDR3, the DNA is TGTGCCAGCAGCTCCCGGGAGGGGGCAAGGGGCTACACCTTC. This codes for CASSSREGARGYTF.